This T cell receptor beta chain appears in the sequencing data of a study of control samples from healthy donors and cancer patients. Libraries were prepared by immunoSEQ multiplex PCR; TCRdb keeps only in-frame clonotypes and omits some of them. The sample has more than 110,000 clones; roughly 92% are singletons. From germline, CDR1 is MRHNA and CDR2 SNTAGT. Trimming took 3 bases from V and 6 from J, leaving 11 bases between them. The CDR3 extends over 14 amino acids. The clonotype originates from a man aged 30-40 years in good health. The chain joins TRBV6-4 to TRBJ2-2; D is unclear. Sequenced: blood. In DNA form, the CDR3 reads TGTGCCAGCAGTGATATGGGTGGCGCCGGGGAGCTGTTTTTT. Protein product: CASSDMGGAGELFF.